This T cell receptor beta chain was obtained from a study of T cells in Graves' hyperthyroidism and ophthalmopathy. Points from the study as a whole: Prediction of ophthalmopathy progression came a median around 6.1 months pre-onset.

The table lists this clonotype with many counts. Its antigen is undetermined. Researchers barred patients who had uncontrolled infection, other autoimmune disease, pregnancy or lactation. Each 10 ml fresh peripheral blood draw supplied the PBMCs. Authors of the study amplified TCR beta CDR3 regions from RNA transcripts. The TCR CDR3 first-round RT-PCR relied on the HTBI primer set. One entry per CDR3 protein, called by TCRdb with MiXCR from the multiplex PCR reads. The profile shows approximately 640,000 distinct CDR3 sequences, approximately 15% of them singletons. This CDR3 is built from 17 residues. Trimming at V came to 5 bases and at J to 3 bases, leaving 9 bases not matched to a gene.

The TCR comes from a man aged 45-65 years with Graves' hyperthyroidism. Specimen: blood. The chain couples TRBV12-3 or TRBV12-4 to TRBJ2-7; 14 nucleotides match TRBD2. CDR3: CASSPGTSGRLIYEQYF. The CDR3 DNA follows: TGTGCCAGCAGTCCCGGGACTAGCGGGAGATTGATCTACGAGCAGTACTTC.